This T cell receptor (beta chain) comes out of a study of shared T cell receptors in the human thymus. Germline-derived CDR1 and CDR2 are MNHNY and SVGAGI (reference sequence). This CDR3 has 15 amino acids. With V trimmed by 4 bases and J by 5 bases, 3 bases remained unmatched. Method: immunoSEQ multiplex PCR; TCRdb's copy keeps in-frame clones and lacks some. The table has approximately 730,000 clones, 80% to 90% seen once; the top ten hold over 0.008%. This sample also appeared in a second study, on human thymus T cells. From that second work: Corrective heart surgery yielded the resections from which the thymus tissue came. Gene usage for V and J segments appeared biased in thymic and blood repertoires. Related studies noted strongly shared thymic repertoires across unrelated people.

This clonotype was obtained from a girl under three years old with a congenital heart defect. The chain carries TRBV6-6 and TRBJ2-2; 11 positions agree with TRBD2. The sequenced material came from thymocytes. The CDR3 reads CASSWASGGTGELFF. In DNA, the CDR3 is TGTGCCAGCAGTTGGGCTAGCGGGGGGACCGGGGAGCTGTTTTTT.